Given below is one T cell receptor beta chain in context. Antigen: not known. Trimming shortened V by 5 bases and J by 0 bases, and 17 bases separated the two germline ends. The germline V gene has CDR1 SEHNR and CDR2 FQNEAQ (reference sequence). CDR3 size: 17 residues. With 60 Vbeta and 13 Jbeta primers, the PCR was carried out. Some clones are missing from TCRdb's copy, which holds only in-frame ones; the method was immunoSEQ multiplex PCR. The table lists 150,000 to 200,000 clones, about 85% of them singletons. Though nominally healthy at sampling, donors likely had unrecorded immune exposures. The data are from a study of cytomegalovirus exposure and HLA in healthy donors. Findings and limits, study-wide: CMV serostatus stood as the only immune exposure information on hand.

The sequenced material came from PBMCs. The receptor comes from a man aged 18 to 29 in good health and CMV-seropositive. The chain joins TRBV7-9 to TRBJ1-3; D is perhaps TRBD1 (5 bases). The CDR3 here is CASSDPTETSSGNTIYF. The DNA for the CDR3 is TGTGCCAGCAGCGACCCGACAGAAACCTCCTCTGGAAACACCATATATTTT.